This TCR beta chain was sequenced in a study of T cell responses to AZD1222 COVID-19 vaccine. General observations from the study: The donor group comprised mostly white British people and more females; the analysis possibly underestimated clonal diversity. Nearly half of the spike-specific TCRs reportedly recognize variant regions that carry no mutations.

The V gene lost 6 bases and the J gene lost 7 bases, with 12 bases spanning the gap. Germline V gene data show CDR1 as SGHAT and CDR2 as FQNNGV. The CDR3 is made up of 12 amino acids. Comments on this clone: As yet, its antigen is unknown.

The repertoire was sequenced with immunoSEQ multiplex PCR; TCRdb's copy has only in-frame clones and lacks some. The data show about 120,000 clones, about 90% seen once. The V gene is TRBV11-2, the J gene TRBJ2-5, with D unclear. The sequence was collected from an adult in good health. The source was peripheral blood, collected on day 0 of AZD1222 vaccination. The DNA of the CDR3 is TGTGCCAGCAGACAAGTGGCAGGGACCCAGTACTTC. Residues: CASRQVAGTQYF.